The table lists the clone carrying this TCR beta chain with a few counts. The sample comes from a study of T cells in Graves' hyperthyroidism and ophthalmopathy. Amplified TCR beta CDR3 regions came from RNA transcripts. During a first-round RT-PCR of the TCR CDR3, the HTBI primer set was used. Each CDR3 protein gets one entry after TCRdb re-called the multiplex PCR reads with MiXCR. In the table there are 600,000 or so distinct CDR3 sequences, roughly 17% of which are singletons. V gave up 1 base and J gave up 7 bases, with 14 bases separating them. Looked up from germline, CDR1 is DFQATT and CDR2 is SNEGSKA (reference sequence). The CDR3 is made up of 14 amino acids. The patients, who ranged from 18 to 65 in age, presented with newly diagnosed hyperthyroidism lasting under 2 months.

Sequencing was done on a sample of blood. The receptor's source is a woman aged 25 to 39 with Graves' hyperthyroidism. The chain combines TRBV20-1 with TRBJ2-1, with D possibly being TRBD2 (7 bases). The CDR3 sequence: CSARGVGRGNEQFF. Here the CDR3 DNA reads TGCAGTGCTAGAGGGGTTGGGAGGGGGAATGAGCAGTTCTTC.